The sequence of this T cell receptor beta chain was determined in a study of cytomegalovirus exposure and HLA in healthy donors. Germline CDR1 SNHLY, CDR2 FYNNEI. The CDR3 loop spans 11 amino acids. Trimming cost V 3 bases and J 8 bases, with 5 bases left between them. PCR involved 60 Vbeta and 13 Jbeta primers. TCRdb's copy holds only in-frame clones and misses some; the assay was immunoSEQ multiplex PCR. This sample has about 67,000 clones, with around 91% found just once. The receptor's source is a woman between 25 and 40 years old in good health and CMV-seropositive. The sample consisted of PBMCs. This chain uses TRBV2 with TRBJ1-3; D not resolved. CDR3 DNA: TGTGCCAGCAGTGATATAGACACCATATATTTT. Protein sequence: CASSDIDTIYF.